A single sample is the source of the 30 T cell receptor beta chains below, sequenced in a study of shared clonotypes between healthy human individuals. Repertoires were generated with immunoSEQ multiplex PCR, while TCRdb's copy carries only in-frame clones and drops some. The sample includes 110,000 or so clones, approximately 70% of them seen just once. The sample taken for sequencing was memory CD8+ T cells sorted from blood. Specified subset: CD45RO+ cells pooled with CCR7-negative TemRA cells. These receptors were obtained from a woman aged 25 to 39 in good health.

The V call is TRBV27, the J call TRBJ2-7; tentative D call: TRBD2 (5 bases). Germline V gene sequence: CDR1 MNHEY, CDR2 SMNVEV (reference sequence). CDR3 length equals 14 residues. The germline V and J ends were trimmed by 3 bases and 1 base, with 10 bases remaining between them. The CDR3 here is CASSLIGGSYEQYF. Here the CDR3 DNA reads TGTGCCAGCAGTTTGATTGGCGGGTCCTACGAGCAGTACTTC.

This rearrangement joins TRBV7-9 to TRBJ1-1; D possibly corresponds to TRBD1 (6 bases). The V end was cut by 5 bases, the J end by 4 bases, with 20 bases between. Germline V CDR1 and CDR2: SEHNR, FQNEAQ (reference sequence). CDR3 length: 16 amino acids. CDR3 nucleotide sequence: TGTGCCAGCAGCCCCCCCGGGGGCAAGACGGTCACTGAAGCTTTCTTT. Protein sequence: CASSPPGGKTVTEAFF.

This clone was counted a few times. CDR3 sequence: CASSFYPNPEQYF. The CDR3 DNA follows: TGTGCCAGCAGCTTCTACCCCAACCCGGAGCAGTACTTC. V usage is TRBV7-6 and J usage is TRBJ2-7; D not certain. V shed 3 bases and J shed 7 bases, with 13 bases lying between them. The CDR3 length is 13 residues. Germline V gene sequence: CDR1 SGHVS, CDR2 FNYEAQ.

The rearrangement joins TRBV11-2 to TRBJ1-5; D not resolved. The CDR3 extends over 15 amino acids. V lost 1 base to trimming and J lost 0 bases, with 7 bases between them. Germline lookup yields CDR1 SGHAT and CDR2 FQNNGV. CDR3 nucleotides: TGTGCCAGCAGCTTAGCCTACAGTAGCAATCAGCCCCAGCATTTT. This translates into CASSLAYSSNQPQHF.

This sequence joins TRBV19 and TRBJ2-2; D is uncertain. The CDR3 is made up of 14 amino acids. Germline lookup yields CDR1 LNHDA and CDR2 SQIVND (reference sequence). Trimming shortened V by 4 bases and J by 5 bases, and 11 bases separated the two germline ends. CDR3 amino acids: CASSNGVPTGELFF. The CDR3 nucleotides are TGTGCCAGTAGTAATGGGGTGCCGACCGGGGAGCTGTTTTTT. The whole variable domain, filled in from reference TRBV19 and TRBJ2-2, reads DGGITQSPKYLFRKEGQNVTLSCEQNLNHDAMYWYRQDPGQGLRLIYYSQIVNDFQKGDIAEGYSVSREKKESFPLTVTSAQKNPTAFYLCASSNGVPTGELFFGEGSRLTVL.

This chain joins TRBV27 and TRBJ2-7, with 8 bases fitting TRBD1. The CDR3 has 14 residues. Germline assignment: CDR1 MNHEY and CDR2 SMNVEV (reference sequence). V was clipped by 5 bases and J by 9 bases; unmatched bases: 12. In DNA form, the CDR3 reads TGTGCCAGCAGTCCCTCCCAGGGGGCGAGGGTGCAGTACTTC. It specifies CASSPSQGARVQYF.

The J gene is TRBJ1-1, the V gene TRBV4-1, with TRBD1 as a possible D gene (6 bases). Per the germline V gene, CDR1 is MGHRA and CDR2 is YSYEKL. The CDR3 totals 14 residues. The ends were cut back, 0 bases at V and 9 bases at J, with 14 bases in the middle. The CDR3 is CASSQDPGGGKAFF. In DNA, the CDR3 is TGCGCCAGCAGCCAAGATCCGGGCGGGGGCAAAGCTTTCTTT.

This chain connects TRBV28 to TRBJ2-5; D is unclear. Per the germline V gene, CDR1 is MDHEN and CDR2 is SYDVKM. Deletions cut 3 bases from V and 3 bases from J, with 8 bases between. The CDR3 length is 13 residues. The CDR3 bases are TGTGCCAGCAGTTTGGCTGGTAAAGAGACCCAGTACTTC. Translating it yields CASSLAGKETQYF.

V is TRBV20-1 and J is TRBJ2-7; D gene ambiguous. The V end was cut by 1 base, the J end by 3 bases, with 4 bases between. The length of the CDR3 is 11 residues. From germline, CDR1 is DFQATT and CDR2 SNEGSKA (reference sequence). DNA for the CDR3: TGCAGTGCTAGAGTTGTCTACGAGCAGTACTTC. Encoded protein: CSARVVYEQYF.

The chain recombines TRBV6-5 with TRBJ2-2; the D gene is possibly TRBD2 (5 bases). Trimming took 4 bases from V and 0 from J, leaving 12 bases between them. This CDR3 region has 16 residues. Per germline, CDR1 MNHEY and CDR2 SVGAGI. CDR3 nucleotide sequence: TGTGCCAGCAGTTTCAGCGGAGCCGCGAACACCGGGGAGCTGTTTTTT. Its translation is CASSFSGAANTGELFF.

This clone came up once. The chain carries TRBV7-9 and TRBJ1-2; D uncertain. This CDR3 spans 14 amino acids. V shed 4 bases and J shed 2 bases, with 11 bases lying between them. Germline assignment: CDR1 SEHNR and CDR2 FQNEAQ (reference sequence). This chain's CDR3 is CASSSPDGNYGYTF. The CDR3 region has the DNA TGTGCCAGCAGCTCCCCGGACGGCAACTATGGCTACACCTTC. The entire variable domain, with the rest obtained from reference TRBV7-9 and TRBJ1-2, is as follows: DTGVSQNPRHKITKRGQNVTFRCDPISEHNRLYWYRQTLGQGPEFLTYFQNEAQLEKSRLLSDRFSAERPKGSFSTLEIQRTEQGDSAMYLCASSSPDGNYGYTFGSGTRLTVV.

The rearrangement links TRBV28 to TRBJ1-2, with TRBD1 identical over 8 bases. The CDR3 is 14 amino acids. Per the germline V gene, CDR1 is MDHEN and CDR2 is SYDVKM. The junction had 8 bases not matched to a gene; V was cut back by 3 bases and J by 8 bases. The CDR3 protein is CASSFDQGARGYTF. For the CDR3, the DNA is TGTGCCAGCAGTTTTGATCAGGGGGCTCGAGGCTACACCTTC.

This clone was detected only once. The rearrangement joins TRBV9 to TRBJ2-1, with D perhaps matching TRBD1 (5 bases). The V end was cut by 0 bases, the J end by 5 bases, with 12 bases between. The CDR3 length is 15 residues. Germline V gene lookup returns CDR1 SGDLS and CDR2 YYNGEE. CDR3 residues: CASSVGQGVNNEQFF. CDR3 in DNA: TGTGCCAGCAGCGTAGGTCAGGGCGTCAACAATGAGCAGTTCTTC.

The chain joins TRBV5-4 to TRBJ2-6; D gene uncertain. Trimming cost V 0 bases and J 0 bases, with 4 bases left between them. This CDR3 region has 15 residues. CDR1 and CDR2 from the germline V gene are SGHNT and YYREEE (reference sequence). The DNA for the CDR3 is TGTGCCAGCAGCTTGGGCCACTCTGGGGCCAACGTCCTGACTTTC. This codes for CASSLGHSGANVLTF. The full variable domain, its missing parts supplied by reference TRBV5-4 and TRBJ2-6, is ETGVTQSPTHLIKTRGQQVTLRCSSQSGHNTVSWYQQALGQGPQFIFQYYREEENGRGNFPPRFSGLQFPNYSSELNVNALELDDSALYLCASSLGHSGANVLTFGAGSRLTVL.

This clone was counted once. The V gene is TRBV5-4, the J gene TRBJ1-6; perhaps TRBD1 as D (6 bases). Germline V gives CDR1 SGHNT, CDR2 YYREEE (reference sequence). The CDR3 has 14 residues. The V gene lost 0 bases and the J gene lost 6 bases, with 7 bases spanning the gap. The CDR3 spells CASSLDRVNSPLHF. CDR3 coding DNA: TGTGCCAGCAGCTTGGACAGGGTTAATTCACCCCTCCACTTT.

J is TRBJ2-7 and V is TRBV5-1, with a weak D call TRBD2 (5 bases). Germline lookup yields CDR1 SGHRS and CDR2 YFSETQ. V lost 4 bases, J lost 3 bases, and 17 bases lay in between. The CDR3 extends over 15 amino acids. As DNA, the CDR3 is TGCGCCAGCAGCCCCGGACGGGAAATTTTCTACGAGCAGTACTTC. Translating it yields CASSPGREIFYEQYF.

The V gene is TRBV7-9, the J gene TRBJ2-7; 11 bases are shared with TRBD1. After removal of 6 bases from V and 6 bases from J, the junction contained 13 bases not matched to a gene. Germline V lookup: CDR1 SEHNR, CDR2 FQNEAQ (reference sequence). The CDR3 is made up of 16 amino acids. Here the CDR3 reads CASSSWGGQGAGEQYF. Here the CDR3 DNA reads TGTGCCAGCAGTTCCTGGGGAGGACAGGGGGCTGGCGAGCAGTACTTC.

The chain links TRBV5-1 to TRBJ2-2, with D unclear. Germline V gene sequence: CDR1 SGHRS, CDR2 YFSETQ. The CDR3 contains 18 residues. V shed 0 bases and J shed 2 bases, with 17 bases lying between them. The CDR3 DNA reads TGCGCCAGCAGCTTGGGACATCGCGCCCCTCCAAACACCGGGGAGCTGTTTTTT. It specifies CASSLGHRAPPNTGELFF.

This clone was seen at least ten times. The rearrangement links TRBV5-8 to TRBJ1-5; TRBD1 matches at 7 bases. CDR1 is SGHTS and CDR2 is YDEGEE in the germline V gene. The CDR3 extends over 11 amino acids. The junction had 0 bases not matched to a gene; V was cut back by 1 base and J by 11 bases. The CDR3 protein is CASSLTGAQHF. The CDR3 DNA reads as TGTGCCAGCAGCTTGACAGGGGCCCAGCATTTT.

Of note for this clone: A far larger clone is just one base off, so this is likely a read error. The chain carries TRBV2 and TRBJ1-1, with D hard to call. The CDR3 length is 10 residues. CDR1 is SNHLY and CDR2 is FYNNEI in the germline V gene. The CDR3 here is CANSVGEAFF. CDR3 DNA: TGTGCCAACAGTGTCGGTGAAGCTTTCTTT.

This clone was observed once. The chain uses TRBV28 and TRBJ2-2; 9 nucleotides line up with TRBD1. The V segment lost 2 bases and the J segment 5 bases; nucleotides outside the gene matches: 3. Looked up from germline, CDR1 is MDHEN and CDR2 is SYDVKM. CDR3 length equals 15 residues. This CDR3 is CASSLGQGWTGELFF. CDR3 in DNA: TGTGCCAGCAGTTTAGGACAGGGGTGGACCGGGGAGCTGTTTTTT.

The rearrangement uses TRBV6-5 and TRBJ2-6; unclear D gene. V lost 0 bases and J 1 base, leaving 7 bases between the germline ends. In germline, CDR1 is MNHEY, CDR2 SVGAGI. This CDR3 contains 16 residues. CDR3 in amino acids: CASSYSVPSGANVLTF. DNA for the CDR3: TGTGCCAGCAGTTACTCGGTTCCATCTGGGGCCAACGTCCTGACTTTC.

The J gene is TRBJ2-2, the V gene TRBV14; D gene ambiguous. The V end was cut by 0 bases, the J end by 5 bases, with 4 bases between. This CDR3 has 13 amino acids. Germline V gene lookup returns CDR1 SGHDN and CDR2 FVKESK. The CDR3 reads CASSQDFTGELFF. The CDR3 coding sequence is TGTGCCAGCAGCCAAGATTTTACCGGGGAGCTGTTTTTT.

This chain uses TRBV13 with TRBJ2-5, with D maybe TRBD2 (5 bases). The J call may be faulty, since TRBJ2-7 better matches the DNA end. Germline values: CDR1 PRHDT, CDR2 FYEKMQ (reference sequence). CDR3 length: 14 amino acids. The CDR3 loop is CASSWMDGTYEQYF. DNA for the CDR3: TGTGCCAGCAGCTGGATGGACGGGACCTACGAGCAGTACTTC.

CDR3: CASSNRGLELSEKLFF. The CDR3 nucleotides read TGCGCCAGCAGCAACAGGGGGTTAGAATTGAGTGAAAAACTGTTTTTT. The rearrangement links TRBV5-1 to TRBJ1-4; 8 bases line up with TRBD1. The CDR3 extends over 16 amino acids. J gave up 7 bases and V 4 bases, and 12 bases lay outside the gene matches. Germline CDR1 is SGHRS and CDR2 is YFSETQ.

This clone was detected many times. This rearrangement joins TRBV6-9 to TRBJ2-7, with D possibly TRBD2 on 5 matching bases. The germline V and J ends were trimmed by 4 bases and 7 bases, with 14 bases remaining between them. Germline V lookup: CDR1 MNHGY, CDR2 SVAAGI. The CDR3 has 13 residues. DNA of the CDR3: TGTGCCAGCAGTTCCGGACTTCTCGGGGAGCAGTACTTC. Residues: CASSSGLLGEQYF.

V and J are TRBV7-9 and TRBJ1-4; D might be TRBD1 (6 bases). Trimming stripped 5 bases from V and 7 bases from J, with 20 bases between. This CDR3 has 16 residues. From germline, CDR1 is SEHNR and CDR2 FQNEAQ (reference sequence). CDR3 region: CASSLGGAGDGEKLFF. CDR3 bases: TGTGCCAGCAGCCTTGGGGGCGCCGGGGATGGTGAAAAACTGTTTTTT.

This sequence joins TRBV14 and TRBJ2-7; D gene uncertain. CDR1 and CDR2 from the germline V gene are SGHDN and FVKESK. CDR3 size: 14 residues. V dropped 4 bases and J dropped 3 bases, with 13 bases sitting between them. The CDR3 DNA is TGTGCCAGCAGCCCCGGGTATTCACGCTACGAGCAGTACTTC. Amino acids: CASSPGYSRYEQYF.

With respect to this clone: Other DNA sequences from this sample encode an identical CDR3 as well. This chain connects TRBV25-1 to TRBJ1-1; D is undetermined. This CDR3 is 12 amino acids long. V was cut by 4 bases and J by 0 bases, with 3 bases left in between. CDR1 MGHDK and CDR2 SYGVNS come from the germline V gene. CDR3 sequence: CASSGLNTEAFF. The CDR3 region has the DNA TGTGCCAGCAGTGGACTGAACACTGAAGCTTTCTTT.

A single count supports this clone. The chain uses TRBV4-1 and TRBJ1-5; D is undetermined. Trimming pared 1 base from V and 1 base from J, leaving 14 bases between. Per germline, CDR1 MGHRA and CDR2 YSYEKL. This CDR3 contains 17 residues. CDR3 sequence (DNA): TGCGCCAGCAGCCAAGGTTACTTCAGTCTCAGCAATCAGCCCCAGCATTTT. It specifies CASSQGYFSLSNQPQHF.